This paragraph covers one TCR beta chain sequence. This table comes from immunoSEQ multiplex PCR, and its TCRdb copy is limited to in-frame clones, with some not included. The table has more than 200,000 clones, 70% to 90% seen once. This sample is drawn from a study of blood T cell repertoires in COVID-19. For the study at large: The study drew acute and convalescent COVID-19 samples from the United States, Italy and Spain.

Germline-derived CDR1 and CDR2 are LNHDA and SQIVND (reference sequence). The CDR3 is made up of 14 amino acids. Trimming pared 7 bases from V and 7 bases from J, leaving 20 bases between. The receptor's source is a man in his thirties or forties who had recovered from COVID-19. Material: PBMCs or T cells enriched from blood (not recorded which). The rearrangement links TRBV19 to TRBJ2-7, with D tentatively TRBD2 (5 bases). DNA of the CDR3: TGTGCCAGTACGTCTAAGGGTGGATCGGGAGAGCAGTACTTC. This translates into CASTSKGGSGEQYF.